Listed here are 14 T cell receptor beta chains from one sample, sequenced in a study of blood T cell repertoires in COVID-19. Clones were read by immunoSEQ multiplex PCR, and TCRdb kept only the in-frame ones, dropping some. The sample gives over 65,000 clones, roughly 88% of which show up once; 25% to 30% is in the top ten. Sequenced: peripheral blood. Receptors originate from a man between 45 and 60 years old with active or convalescent COVID-19.

The rearrangement links TRBV5-5 to TRBJ2-7, with TRBD1 matching 8 bases. This CDR3 is 15 amino acids long. Germline CDR1 is SGHKS and CDR2 is YYEKEE (reference sequence). Germline trimming cut 2 bases from V and 2 bases from J; bases unmatched to any gene: 6. The chain's CDR3 is CASSLFGTGAYEQYF. The DNA of the CDR3 is TGTGCCAGCAGCTTATTCGGGACAGGTGCCTACGAGCAGTACTTC.

The J gene is TRBJ2-5, the V gene TRBV5-4; 8 positions match TRBD1. Trimming removed 0 bases from V and 1 base from J; junction bases left unmatched: 2. The CDR3 extends over 15 amino acids. The V gene's germline CDR1 is SGHNT and CDR2 YYREEE (reference sequence). The CDR3 is CASSLVGTGQETQYF. The CDR3 bases are TGTGCCAGCAGCTTGGTTGGGACAGGCCAAGAGACCCAGTACTTC.

V and J are TRBV30 and TRBJ1-5; 9 bases are shared with TRBD1. The CDR3 extends over 14 amino acids. CDR1 is GTSNPN and CDR2 is SVGIG in the germline V gene (reference sequence). J gave up 7 bases and V 6 bases, and 10 bases lay outside the gene matches. The CDR3 bases are TGTGCCTGTTCAGTGACAGGGGGGAGGCAGCCCCAGCATTTT. Amino acid sequence: CACSVTGGRQPQHF.

J is TRBJ2-7 and V is TRBV6-1; 8 bases are shared with TRBD2. The germline V gene encodes CDR1 MNHNS and CDR2 SASEGT. V trimming: 2 bases; J trimming: 2 bases; junction bases outside the gene matches: 5. The CDR3 consists of 15 residues. CDR3 in amino acids: CASSEPGGGTYEQYF. Here the CDR3 DNA reads TGTGCCAGCAGTGAACCCGGGGGGGGCACCTACGAGCAGTACTTC.

The chain carries TRBV19 and TRBJ1-5; D gene ambiguous. Germline V lookup: CDR1 LNHDA, CDR2 SQIVND (reference sequence). V lost 4 bases, J lost 4 bases, and 11 bases lay in between. This CDR3 has 14 amino acids. DNA of the CDR3: TGTGCCAGTAGTACGACTGGAAGGAATCAGCCCCAGCATTTT. The encoded protein is CASSTTGRNQPQHF.

In nucleotides, the CDR3 is TGTGCCAGCAGTTCCCCTGGACAGGGACTGTTTCAGCCCCAGCATTTT. Translated, it gives CASSSPGQGLFQPQHF. V gene TRBV28 combines with J gene TRBJ1-5, with 8 bases that match TRBD1. Germline CDR1 is MDHEN and CDR2 is SYDVKM. The CDR3 is 16 residues long. Trimming took 4 bases from V and 6 from J; bases not matched to a gene: 11.

The chain employs TRBV18 and TRBJ1-2, with TRBD1 identical over 8 bases. Trimming removed 2 bases from V and 6 bases from J; junction bases left unmatched: 11. The CDR3 totals 16 residues. The germline V gene has CDR1 KGHSH and CDR2 LQKENI. The CDR3 reads CASSPSATGVGNGYTF. In DNA, the CDR3 is TGTGCCAGCTCACCATCGGCGACAGGGGTTGGGAATGGCTACACCTTC.

CDR3 in DNA: TGCGCCAGCAGCTTGGAAGGGACAGGGGACGGAAACACCATATATTTT. Protein sequence: CASSLEGTGDGNTIYF. The chain joins TRBV5-1 to TRBJ1-3; 10 bases match TRBD1. The CDR3 is 16 residues long. The J segment lost 4 bases and the V segment lost 0 bases, leaving 4 bases of the junction unmatched. CDR1 is SGHRS, CDR2 YFSETQ, per germline.

This chain joins TRBV9 and TRBJ2-1, with 8 bases lining up with TRBD2. After removal of 0 bases from V and 0 bases from J, the junction contained 5 bases not matched to a gene. This CDR3 is built from 17 residues. CDR1 and CDR2 from the germline V gene are SGDLS and YYNGEE. The CDR3 loop reads CASSVAGGEGSYNEQFF. The CDR3, as DNA: TGTGCCAGCAGCGTAGCGGGGGGGGAGGGCTCCTACAATGAGCAGTTCTTC.

The rearrangement joins TRBV6-5 to TRBJ1-4; a possible D gene is TRBD1 (5 bases). The CDR3 covers 15 residues. Germline V CDR1 and CDR2: MNHEY, SVGAGI. Deletions cut 0 bases from V and 8 bases from J, with 13 bases between. DNA for the CDR3: TGTGCCAGCAGTTACTCGGGGGGATTCGGGGAAAAACTGTTTTTT. Its protein product is CASSYSGGFGEKLFF.

V is TRBV5-4 and J is TRBJ2-1, with TRBD2 identical over 9 bases. The CDR3 extends over 16 amino acids. Germline values: CDR1 SGHNT, CDR2 YYREEE (reference sequence). After removal of 4 bases from V and 7 bases from J, the junction contained 12 bases not matched to a gene. As DNA, the CDR3 is TGTGCCAGCAGCGAGGTCGCGGGAGGGCCGAATAATGAGCAGTTCTTC. This gives the protein CASSEVAGGPNNEQFF.

This clone has more than one count but fewer than ten. V is TRBV7-2 and J is TRBJ2-3; the match to TRBD2 covers 7 bases. CDR1 and CDR2 from the germline V gene are SGHTA and FQGNSA. The CDR3 consists of 15 residues. The junction had 4 bases not matched to a gene; V was cut back by 2 bases and J by 2 bases. This chain's CDR3 is CASSLWGGNTDTQYF. The DNA for the CDR3 is TGTGCCAGCAGCTTATGGGGGGGAAACACAGATACGCAGTATTTT.

V is TRBV7-8 and J is TRBJ2-5, with D perhaps matching TRBD2 (6 bases). The CDR3 is made up of 15 amino acids. The V gene lost 5 bases and the J gene lost 5 bases, with 18 bases spanning the gap. CDR1 is SGHVS, CDR2 FQNEAQ, per germline. The CDR3 nucleotides are TGTGCCAGCAGCGGATTTCGGGAGCTGGGGGAGACCCAGTACTTC. Translated, it gives CASSGFRELGETQYF.

This chain links TRBV19 with TRBJ2-1; TRBD2 matches at 7 bases. This CDR3 region has 15 residues. Germline values: CDR1 LNHDA, CDR2 SQIVND (reference sequence). The V and J ends lost 3 bases and 6 bases, in that order; junction bases with no gene match: 8. The CDR3 loop reads CASSMGGSIPNEQFF. In DNA, the CDR3 is TGTGCCAGTAGTATGGGCGGGAGTATCCCCAATGAGCAGTTCTTC.